This TCR beta chain comes out of a study of shared clonotypes between healthy human individuals. CDR1 and CDR2 (germline): MDHEN, SYDVKM. This CDR3 contains 15 residues. Trimming removed 4 bases at V and 5 bases at J, with 17 bases between. As originally analysed: Filtering differed because ImmunoSEQ produced junction-only sequences that carried no quality scores. Produced via immunoSEQ multiplex PCR; TCRdb's table is partial and in-frame only. The DNA was the basis for D and trimming; V, J and clone size are from that table. Among fewer than 400,000 clones, over 65% were seen once, and the ten largest hold under 13%. Nashville, Tennessee was home to all donors, who were Caucasian adults. Partitioning of CD4+ cells yielded a CD45RA+ naive subset and a CD45RA-negative memory subset. Study-wide results and caveats: The authors expected sequencing depth to affect clonotype sharing among donors.

A remark on this clone: Its antigen remains unknown.

Sequencing was performed on memory CD4+ T cells sorted from blood. The subset denotes: CD45RA-negative fraction. This chain links TRBV28 with TRBJ2-5; TRBD1 might be the D (5 bases). This receptor was identified in a young man in good health. The CDR3 sequence: CASSWAGTGGETQYF. The CDR3 DNA is TGTGCCAGCAGTTGGGCCGGCACAGGTGGGGAGACCCAGTACTTC.